These T cell receptor beta chains were read from a single sample in a study of PD-L1 blockade in urothelial cancer. Some clones are missing from TCRdb's copy, which holds only in-frame ones; the method was immunoSEQ multiplex PCR. The data contain approximately 83,000 clones, 75% to 90% of them seen just once; the ten biggest clones take up around 8%. This specimen consisted of PBMCs, obtained around atezolizumab (anti-PD-L1) treatment. The receptors derive from a man between 65 and 79 years old with urothelial cancer. Both conserved end residues are trimmed from each CDR3.

v_gene,j_gene,CDR3aa
TRBV19,TRBJ2-5,ASSINAARRETQY
TRBV6-5,TRBJ1-3,ASSRQYPPQNTIY
TRBV21-1,TRBJ2-7,ASSELPSEQY
TRBV10-3,TRBJ1-2,AISKSDYGYT
TRBV7-2,TRBJ2-7,ASSPASRSAGEQY
TRBV11-2,TRBJ2-3,ASSWDRGYTDTQY
TRBV5-4,TRBJ1-1,ASSFAGGTEAF
TRBV15,TRBJ1-5,ATSRDQTGFQPQH
TRBV7-3,TRBJ2-5,ASSLTSGETQY
TRBV13,TRBJ2-7,ASSADRGEQY
TRBV11-3,TRBJ2-6,ASSHSSGANVLT
TRBV5-3,TRBJ2-7,ARPTSPSYEQY
TRBV7-2,TRBJ2-3,ASSSDRVGTQY
TRBV4-3,TRBJ1-4,ASSQVGQGSEKLF
TRBV18,TRBJ1-4,ASSPSVATNEKLF
TRBV11-1,TRBJ2-2,ASSPGQRIGELF
TRBV9,TRBJ2-1,ASSLRGERVTYNEQF
TRBV19,TRBJ1-6,ASSTTSGGGNSPLH
TRBV5-1,TRBJ2-3,ASSLGGTHQADTQY
TRBV19,TRBJ2-5,ASSKQTGLVTQY
TRBV10-1,TRBJ2-3,ASSDSHYTDTQY
TRBV21-1,TRBJ2-7,ASSKRRFLAYEQY
TRBV6-5,TRBJ2-7,ASSYSGPFTYEQY
TRBV30,TRBJ1-3,AWEGTGGGNTIY
TRBV10-3,TRBJ1-5,AISGGNQPQH
TRBV7-6,TRBJ1-1,ASGGLGHQNTEAF
TRBV19,TRBJ2-2,ASSIDVRDYTGELF
TRBV7-2,TRBJ2-2,ASSLSGAGVTGELF
TRBV4-3,TRBJ2-7,ASSQGVAGAGYEQY
TRBV6-5,TRBJ1-1,ASSYLRSGGSTEAF
TRBV29-1,TRBJ2-7,SGTDVRSYEQY
TRBV2,TRBJ1-4,ASSATGRDNEKLF
TRBV5-4,TRBJ1-1,ASSEDRGAF
TRBV5-1,TRBJ2-1,ASSWGLLDDNEQF
TRBV18,TRBJ1-2,ASSPPSGQPVYGYT
TRBV6-4,TRBJ2-1,ARRSGRATEQF
TRBV7-2,TRBJ1-2,ASSLGEANYGYT
TRBV19,TRBJ2-5,ASSPPGWETQY
TRBV19,TRBJ2-2,ASSIDLRRRSGELF
TRBV7-2,TRBJ2-1,ASSYRDSNEQF
TRBV19,TRBJ1-6,ASSVTRGPLH
TRBV30,TRBJ2-7,AWGTGASYEQY
TRBV27,TRBJ2-7,ASSPRQGERLPYEQY
TRBV6-1,TRBJ1-4,ASSSSTGTNEKLF
TRBV19,TRBJ1-2,ASSMDRGGSYGYT